This T cell receptor (beta chain) is drawn from a study of cytomegalovirus exposure and HLA in healthy donors. Study-wide findings and caveats: A classifier reportedly called cytomegalovirus status with high sensitivity and specificity. In vitro experiments confirmed that three CMV-associated chains were specific for CMV antigens.

V gave up 3 bases and J gave up 5 bases; unmatched junction bases: 11. CDR1 is SEHNR and CDR2 is FQNEAQ in the germline V gene (reference sequence). CDR3 length: 16 residues. Sequencing used immunoSEQ multiplex PCR; TCRdb keeps in-frame clones, though not all of them. This sample has approximately 300,000 clones; 86% occur once, and the top ten carry 0.75% to 0.85%. Note on this clone: Its antigen is not known.

Separation from the roughly 690-subject first cohort characterized the 120-subject validation cohort, to which the donors belonged. The chain carries TRBV7-9 and TRBJ2-5; TRBD2 matches at 8 bases. The sequence derives from a woman younger than 35 in good health and CMV-seronegative. Input material: PBMCs. CDR3 nucleotide sequence: TGTGCCAGCAGCTTCGGGGACGCGGGAGGTTGGGAGACCCAGTACTTC. This codes for CASSFGDAGGWETQYF.